The rows below give T cell receptor beta chains drawn from one sample of a study of patients and donors after allogeneic stem cell transplantation. TCRdb analysed the RT-PCR reads with MiXCR anew, one entry per CDR3 protein. The table has more than 150,000 distinct CDR3 sequences, around two fifths seen once. Sequenced input: blood, either unsorted or a sorted T cell fraction (not recorded which). These receptors were taken from a human donor who was either an allogeneic HSCT recipient or a stem cell or donor lymphocyte infusion donor (not recorded which). It is not recorded whose cells these are; they may come from a transplant donor. Each CDR3 is given with its conserved first and last residue. A D gene is named only where the DNA matches it firmly. Size is omitted from some rows. Given values are once, few, many or a class for expanded clones.

>TRBV7-9|TRBJ2-1|-|TRBD2
TGTGCCAGCAGCAGGATTAGCGGGACGAAGACCTACAATGAGCAGTTCTTC
CASSRISGTKTYNEQFF
>TRBV4-3|TRBJ2-1|-|-
TGCGCCAGCAGCCAAGTCCTGGGGGGCACCTACAATGAGCAGTTCTTC
CASSQVLGGTYNEQFF
>TRBV7-2|TRBJ1-2|-|TRBD1
TGTGCCAGCAGCTTTGCACAGGGGGCCTCCTACACCTTC
CASSFAQGASYTF
>TRBV7-2|TRBJ1-5|-|-
TGTGCCAGCAGCTTAGACGGGCAGCTCAATCAGCCCCAGCATTTT
CASSLDGQLNQPQHF
>TRBV27|TRBJ1-1|few|-
TGTGCCAGCAGGCAAAGGGGAACTGAAGCTTTCTTT
CASRQRGTEAFF
>TRBV12-3/TRBV12-4|TRBJ1-2|few|TRBD1
TGTGCCAGCAGTGCACTCACAGGGGTCAACTATGGCTACACCTTC
CASSALTGVNYGYTF
>TRBV6-5|TRBJ2-7|few|TRBD2
TGTGCCAGCAGCTTCAGCGGGATAAGCTCCTACGAGCAGTACTTC
CASSFSGISSYEQYF
>TRBV29-1|TRBJ1-2|-|-
TGCAGCGTTGAAGATCAGGTCAGGGGCCAATTACGGGGCTACACCTTC
CSVEDQVRGQLRGYTF
>TRBV7-9|TRBJ1-2|-|-
TGTGCCAGCAGTCACCGACGGGGGACCGCCAACTATGGCTACACCTTC
CASSHRRGTANYGYTF
>TRBV2|TRBJ1-5|few|-
TGTGCCAGCAGTGATGAGGTTTCCAATCAGCCCCAGCATTTT
CASSDEVSNQPQHF
>TRBV7-9|TRBJ2-1|-|-
TGTGCCAGCAGCTCCCTAGAGGTAAAAACCTACAATGAGCAGTTCTTC
CASSSLEVKTYNEQFF
>TRBV27|TRBJ1-2|-|TRBD1
TGTGCCACCCTCGGCCAGGGGGCTACGAACTATGGCTACACCTTC
CATLGQGATNYGYTF
>TRBV9|TRBJ2-5|once|-
TGTGCCAGCAGCGTAGGGACCGAGACCCAGTACTTC
CASSVGTETQYF
>TRBV6-5|TRBJ2-7|-|-
TGTGCCAGCAGTTCCGACGGAACACAATACGAGCAGTACTTC
CASSSDGTQYEQYF
>TRBV5-5|TRBJ2-1|-|-
TGTGCCAGCAGCTTGGAGATCTACAATGAGCAGTTCTTC
CASSLEIYNEQFF
>TRBV28|TRBJ2-7|-|TRBD2
TGTGCCAGCAGTTTTTCACTAGCGGTACTAACCTACGAGCAGTACTTC
CASSFSLAVLTYEQYF
>TRBV4-1|TRBJ2-3|few|TRBD2
TGCGCCAGCAGCCAAGCACTAGCGGGCCTAGAAGTAGATACGCAGTATTTT
CASSQALAGLEVDTQYF
>TRBV4-3|TRBJ2-2|-|-
TGCGCCAGCAGCCGCAAACCCGAAGGGACCGGGGAGCTGTTTTTT
CASSRKPEGTGELFF
>TRBV12-3/TRBV12-4|TRBJ1-2|-|-
TGTGCCAGCAGTTTTAAGGCAGGGGATTGGAACTATGGCTACACCTTC
CASSFKAGDWNYGYTF
>TRBV2|TRBJ1-1|few|-
TGTGCCAGCAGTGAAGCGCTTGGGGGGAACACTGAAGCTTTCTTT
CASSEALGGNTEAFF
>TRBV27|TRBJ2-2|-|-
TGTGCCAGTACAGGGAGACAGCTCACCGGGGAGCTGTTTTTT
CASTGRQLTGELFF
>TRBV24-1|TRBJ2-1|-|TRBD2
TGTGCCACCAGTGACCGGACTAGCGGGAGTTTGTATGAGCAGTTCTTC
CATSDRTSGSLYEQFF
>TRBV3-1|TRBJ2-1|few|-
TGTGCCAGCAGGGCGAACTACAATGAGCAGTTCTTC
CASRANYNEQFF
>TRBV19|TRBJ2-2|-|-
TGTGCCAGTAGCACAGGGTTCCCCGGGGAGCTGTTTTTT
CASSTGFPGELFF
>TRBV12-3/TRBV12-4|TRBJ2-3|few|-
TGTGCCAGCAGTCCCCGAGGGGCGGGACTAGATACGCAGTATTTT
CASSPRGAGLDTQYF
>TRBV28|TRBJ1-1|few|-
TGTGCCAGCAACCTGAGGGGGGCGGCTGAAGCTTTCTTT
CASNLRGAAEAFF
>TRBV27|TRBJ2-2|few|-
TGTGCCAGCAGTTTGGGCGGCGGGGAGCTGTTTTTT
CASSLGGGELFF
>TRBV5-6|TRBJ1-6|-|-
TGTGCCAGCAGCTTTTTCCGGGTCACTTATTCACCCCTCCACTTT
CASSFFRVTYSPLHF
>TRBV7-2|TRBJ1-1|many|-
TGTGCCAGCAGCCCCGGCCTGATGAACACTGAAGCTTTCTTT
CASSPGLMNTEAFF
>TRBV25-1|TRBJ1-6|-|-
TGTGCCAGCAGTGAATACTTAAGGGTGGGGAATTCACCCCTCCACTTT
CASSEYLRVGNSPLHF
>TRBV29-1|TRBJ2-3|-|-
TGCAGCGTTGAACAACTCCAAAGCACAGATACGCAGTATTTT
CSVEQLQSTDTQYF
>TRBV9|TRBJ2-7|few|-
TGTGCCAGCAGCCCGCAGACAGGATACGAGCAGTACTTC
CASSPQTGYEQYF
>TRBV3-1|TRBJ2-4|-|-
TGTGCCAGCAGTTTGACTTCTCCTGGTACGGGAAACATTCAGTACTTC
CASSLTSPGTGNIQYF
>TRBV12-3/TRBV12-4|TRBJ2-1|-|-
TGTGCCAGCAGTTTCTCATCCGGGACGGGAGAGGGAACCTTC
CASSFSSGTGEGTF
>TRBV9|TRBJ2-1|-|-
TGTGCCAGCAGTGAAGAGGGGAGGGGGAGCAATGAGCAGTTCTTC
CASSEEGRGSNEQFF
>TRBV20-1|TRBJ2-7|-|-
TGCAGTGCTAGCAGGCAGGGGGGCCACGAGCAGTACTTC
CSASRQGGHEQYF
>TRBV12-3/TRBV12-4|TRBJ2-1|-|-
TGTGCCTGCAGAGAGGGCTCCTCCAGCTCCTACAATGAGCAGTTCTTC
CACREGSSSSYNEQFF
>TRBV6-2/TRBV6-3|TRBJ2-3|-|-
TGTGCCAGCAGTTACCCGGGAGAGGGCCTGAGCACAGATACGCAGTATTTT
CASSYPGEGLSTDTQYF